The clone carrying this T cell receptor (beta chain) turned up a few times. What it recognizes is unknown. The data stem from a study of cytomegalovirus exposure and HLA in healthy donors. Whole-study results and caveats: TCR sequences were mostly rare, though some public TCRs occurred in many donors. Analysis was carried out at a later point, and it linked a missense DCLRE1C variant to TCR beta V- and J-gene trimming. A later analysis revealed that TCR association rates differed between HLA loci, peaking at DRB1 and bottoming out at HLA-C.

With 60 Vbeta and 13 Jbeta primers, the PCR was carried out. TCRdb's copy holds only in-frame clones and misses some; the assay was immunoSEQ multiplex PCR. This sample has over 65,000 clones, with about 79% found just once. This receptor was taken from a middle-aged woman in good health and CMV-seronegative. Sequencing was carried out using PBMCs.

CDR3 in amino acids: CASSDPWRNTEAFF. CDR3 DNA: TGTGCCAGCAGTGACCCGTGGAGGAACACTGAAGCTTTCTTT. This sequence joins TRBV6-1 and TRBJ1-1; no definite D call. This CDR3 comprises 14 residues. CDR1 and CDR2 (germline): MNHNS, SASEGT. Trimming stripped 3 bases from V and 1 base from J, with 9 bases between.